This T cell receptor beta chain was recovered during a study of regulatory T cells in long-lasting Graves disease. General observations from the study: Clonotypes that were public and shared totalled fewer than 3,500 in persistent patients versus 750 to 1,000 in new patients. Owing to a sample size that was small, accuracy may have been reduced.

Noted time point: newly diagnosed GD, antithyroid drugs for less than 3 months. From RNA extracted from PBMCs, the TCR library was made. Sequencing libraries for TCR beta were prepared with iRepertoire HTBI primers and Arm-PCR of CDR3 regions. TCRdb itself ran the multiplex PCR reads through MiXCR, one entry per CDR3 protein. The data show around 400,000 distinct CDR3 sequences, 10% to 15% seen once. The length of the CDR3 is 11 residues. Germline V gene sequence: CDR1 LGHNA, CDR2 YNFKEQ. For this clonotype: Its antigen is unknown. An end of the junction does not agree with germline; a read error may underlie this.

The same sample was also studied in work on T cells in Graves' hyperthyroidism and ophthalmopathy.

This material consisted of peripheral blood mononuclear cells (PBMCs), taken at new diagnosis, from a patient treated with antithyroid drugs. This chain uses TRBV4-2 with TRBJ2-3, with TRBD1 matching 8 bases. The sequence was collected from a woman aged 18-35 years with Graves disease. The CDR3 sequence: CASSQEPGQGF. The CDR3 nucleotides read TGTGCCAGCAGCCAGGAACCCGGACAGGGTTTT.